Presented here are 3 T cell receptor beta chains from one specimen sequenced in a study of Ad26.COV2.S vaccination and SARS-CoV-2 variants. Specified treatment: some 20 received Ad26.COV2.S at low or high dose, single or two shots; roughly five received placebo; per-sample allocation not given. The samples were gathered on day 63 after the first injection of vaccine or placebo. Generated by immunoSEQ multiplex PCR, the TCRdb table keeps only in-frame clones and is missing some. The sample has 440,000 or so clones, about 90% seen once; the top ten hold roughly 3.9%. The sample consisted of peripheral blood, taken in a trial of Ad26.COV2.S vaccine versus placebo. These receptor sequences come from a person aged 18-65 years who received the Ad26.COV2.S COVID-19 vaccine or a placebo.

The chain has TRBV9 and TRBJ1-6, with TRBD1 matching 7 bases. This CDR3 region has 15 residues. Germline CDR1 reads SGDLS; CDR2 reads YYNGEE. V lost 0 bases to trimming and J lost 7 bases; unmatched junction nucleotides: 4. CDR3: CASSVAGGKNSPLHF. The CDR3 region has the DNA TGTGCCAGCAGCGTAGCAGGGGGGAAGAATTCACCCCTCCACTTT.

The chain uses TRBV4-3 and TRBJ1-4; 7 bases line up with TRBD1. The trim removed 0 bases at V and 4 bases at J, leaving 5 bases unmatched. Looked up from germline, CDR1 is LGHNA and CDR2 is YSLEER. This CDR3 is 16 amino acids long. CDR3 region: CASSQEGGQFNEKLFF. CDR3 bases: TGCGCCAGCAGCCAAGAAGGGGGACAGTTTAATGAAAAACTGTTTTTT.

The chain joins TRBV2 to TRBJ2-3, with D tentatively TRBD2 (5 bases). From germline, CDR1 is SNHLY and CDR2 FYNNEI. Trimming pared 7 bases from V and 7 bases from J, leaving 9 bases between. CDR3 length: 11 residues. DNA of the CDR3: TGTGCCAGCAACGAGGGCTATACGCAGTATTTT. Protein product: CASNEGYTQYF.